The rows below give T cell receptor beta chains drawn from one sample of a study of vaccination and CD4 T cells after COVID-19. One entry per CDR3 protein, called by TCRdb with MiXCR from the PCR reads. The sample yields some 11,000 distinct CDR3 sequences, around 49% seen once. Their antigens are not known. Sequencing was performed on CD4+ T cells from blood, cultured in vitro. The receptors here all came from a human donor who had recovered from COVID-19. Both conserved end residues are part of each CDR3. D genes are given only for firm matches. A row's size may be missing; if present it is once, few, many or a size class.

j_call clone_size v_call d_call cdr3_nt cdr3_aa
TRBJ2-1 - TRBV11-2 TRBD1 TGTGCCAGCAGCTTAGGGTATAGACAGGGTGGTGAGCAGTTCTTC CASSLGYRQGGEQFF
TRBJ2-3 - TRBV20-1 - TGCAGTGCTAGAGATCTCTACGGGGTCGGGGATACGCAGTATTTT CSARDLYGVGDTQYF
TRBJ2-7 - TRBV7-9 TRBD2 TGTGCCAGCAGCTTAGAGGCGGGAGCCTTATACGAGCAGTACTTC CASSLEAGALYEQYF
TRBJ2-3 - TRBV7-9 TRBD2 TGTGCCAGCAGCCATGGACTAGCGGGCCACACAGATACGCAGTATTTT CASSHGLAGHTDTQYF
TRBJ2-7 few TRBV19 - TGTGCCAGTAGTATCGACAAGACCTACGAGCAGTACTTC CASSIDKTYEQYF
TRBJ2-3 - TRBV19 TRBD2 TGTGCCAGTCATACTAGCGGGAGAGGGAGTAGCACAGATACGCAGTATTTT CASHTSGRGSSTDTQYF
TRBJ2-6 - TRBV27 - TGTGCCAGCAGTTTATACGGCGTAGCTGGGGCCAACGTCCTGACTTTC CASSLYGVAGANVLTF
TRBJ1-6 - TRBV20-1 - TGCAGTGCGCACACGGGACACTCTAATTCACCCCTCCACTTT CSAHTGHSNSPLHF
TRBJ2-7 once TRBV21-1 - TGTGCATCGCAGAGCTCCTACGAGCAGTACTTC CASQSSYEQYF
TRBJ2-2 few TRBV6-5 - TGTGCCAGCAGTTACGGGGTTCCGAACACCGGGGAGCTGTTTTTT CASSYGVPNTGELFF
TRBJ1-1 - TRBV28 - TGTGCCAGCAGTTTATCTGTGAACACTGAAGCTTTCTTT CASSLSVNTEAFF
TRBJ1-2 few TRBV6-2/TRBV6-3 TRBD1 TGTGCCAGCAGTCCACAGGGGGCGCGGGGCTACACCTTC CASSPQGARGYTF
TRBJ1-4 - TRBV6-2/TRBV6-3 - TGTGCCAGCAGACGACCCTCTGCGGACAAAAATAATGAAAAACTGTTTTTT CASRRPSADKNNEKLFF
TRBJ1-1 - TRBV7-9 - TGTGCCAGCAGCTTACAGGGTCCTGGCACTGAAGCTTTCTTT CASSLQGPGTEAFF
TRBJ2-1 - TRBV5-4 TRBD2 TGTGCCAGCAGCCAGAAGCGACTAGCGGGCCTCTACAATGAGCAGTTCTTC CASSQKRLAGLYNEQFF
TRBJ2-1 few TRBV6-1 TRBD2 TGTGCCAGCAGAGGCGGGAGCAGGGATGAGCAGTTCTTC CASRGGSRDEQFF
TRBJ1-1 - TRBV19 TRBD1 TGTGCCAGCCGACTACAGGGGGCGTCAAACACTGAAGCTTTCTTT CASRLQGASNTEAFF
TRBJ1-1 few TRBV7-3 - TGTGCCAGCAGCTTAGGGTCGAACACTGAAGCTTTCTTT CASSLGSNTEAFF
TRBJ1-5 few TRBV6-2/TRBV6-3 - TGTGCCAGCAGTCAGGGGAATAGCAATCAGCCCCAGCATTTT CASSQGNSNQPQHF
TRBJ2-1 - TRBV6-5 TRBD2 TGTGCCAGCAGTTACTCGGTGATAGCGGGAGGTTTAGATGAGCAGTTCTTC CASSYSVIAGGLDEQFF
TRBJ2-7 once TRBV10-3 - TGTGCCATCAGTCGCCGGGACGCCACAAGCTCCTACGAGCAGTACTTC CAISRRDATSSYEQYF
TRBJ2-5 few TRBV6-1 TRBD2 TGTGCCAGCAAAAGGGACTACTCAGGCGCCCAGTACTTC CASKRDYSGAQYF
TRBJ2-5 - TRBV12-3/TRBV12-4 TRBD2 TGTGCCAGCAGTCGTGGACTAGCGGGAGTAGAGACCCAGTACTTC CASSRGLAGVETQYF
TRBJ2-7 - TRBV7-2 - TGTGCCAGCAGCCCATCCGGGACGGCTAGATACGAGCAGTACTTC CASSPSGTARYEQYF
TRBJ1-2 - TRBV28 - TGTGCCAGCAGTTTCCGGGCAGGGAATGGCTACACCTTC CASSFRAGNGYTF
TRBJ2-7 - TRBV11-2 - TGTGCCAGCAGCTTACCGGCGGTGCAGTACTTC CASSLPAVQYF
TRBJ2-3 once TRBV6-4 TRBD2 TGTGCCAGCAGTGAGGGGCCTAGCGGCGGCACAGATACGCAGTATTTT CASSEGPSGGTDTQYF
TRBJ2-2 - TRBV4-2 TRBD2 TGTGCCAGCAGCCCCGAACTAGCGGGGAACACCGGGGAGCTGTTTTTT CASSPELAGNTGELFF
TRBJ1-3 - TRBV20-1 - TGCAGTGCTAGATCGAGCGCGATAGGAAACACCATATATTTT CSARSSAIGNTIYF
TRBJ2-7 - TRBV4-1 TRBD1 TGCGCCAGCAGCCAAGACCCGACAGGGCGAGCCTACGAGCAGTACTTC CASSQDPTGRAYEQYF
TRBJ1-2 - TRBV28 - TGTGCCAGCAGTACCCCGGCAACTGGTGCCAACTATGGCTACACCTTC CASSTPATGANYGYTF
TRBJ2-5 once TRBV20-1 TRBD2 TGCAGTGCTAGAGATTCCGCGACTAGCGGGAGCCAGACCCAGTACTTC CSARDSATSGSQTQYF
TRBJ2-3 - TRBV30 TRBD2 TGTGCCTGGAGGGGTAGCGGGAGTGGCACAGATACGCAGTATTTT CAWRGSGSGTDTQYF
TRBJ2-5 few TRBV7-7 TRBD2 TGTGCTAGCAGCGAGGGACTAGGGATCCAAGAGACCCAGTACTTC CASSEGLGIQETQYF
TRBJ1-1 once TRBV5-6 - TGTGCCAGCAGCTTACTGGGGGTAGGGAACACTGAAGCTTTCTTT CASSLLGVGNTEAFF
TRBJ2-1 - TRBV28 - TGTGCCAGCAGGACCTTGACGGATGAGCAGTTCTTC CASRTLTDEQFF
TRBJ1-2 - TRBV20-1 TRBD1 TGCAGTGCTAGCCCGGGACAGGGAATATATGGCTACACCTTC CSASPGQGIYGYTF
TRBJ1-5 - TRBV9 - TGTGCCAGCAGCGTCCATCAGCCCCAGCATTTT CASSVHQPQHF
TRBJ1-4 - TRBV3-1 - TGTGCCAGCAGCCAAGTCCGGCAGGGAGAAAAACTGTTTTTT CASSQVRQGEKLFF
TRBJ2-1 - TRBV7-8 - TGTGCCAGCAGCTTAGCAATAAGGGAACTAAATGAGCAGTTCTTC CASSLAIRELNEQFF
TRBJ1-4 - TRBV20-1 - TGCAGTGCTAGCCGGACAGCCGACTCGGCAACTAATGAAAAACTGTTTTTT CSASRTADSATNEKLFF
TRBJ2-5 few TRBV6-2/TRBV6-3 - TGTGCCAGCAGGGGGTGGTCCGAAGAGACCCAGTACTTC CASRGWSEETQYF
TRBJ2-3 - TRBV20-1 - TGCAGTGCTAATCCCTCACTAGTACGCACAGATACGCAGTATTTT CSANPSLVRTDTQYF
TRBJ1-2 - TRBV7-9 TRBD1 TGTGCCAGCAGCTTCGTAGGGGGCAGGGGCTACACCTTC CASSFVGGRGYTF
TRBJ1-6 few TRBV6-8 - TGTGCCAGCAGACATACAGGAGTTCTTTATTCACCCCTCCACTTT CASRHTGVLYSPLHF
TRBJ2-1 few TRBV6-4 TRBD2 TGTGCCAGCAGTGAACTAGCGGGAGCGGGAAATGAGCAGTTCTTC CASSELAGAGNEQFF
TRBJ1-5 - TRBV15 - TGTGCCACCAGCAGAGGGGGAGGAGGGGCCACTAGCAATCAGCCCCAGCATTTT CATSRGGGGATSNQPQHF
TRBJ2-5 few TRBV28 - TGTGCCAGCAGTTTACCTCAGCTAAAAGAGACCCAGTACTTC CASSLPQLKETQYF
TRBJ2-5 - TRBV7-6 - TGTGCCAGCAGCTCCTTATTAACCACGTCTGAGACCCAGTACTTC CASSSLLTTSETQYF
TRBJ2-3 - TRBV15 TRBD2 TGTGCCACCAGCAGAGATGCTAGCGGGATTATTGCAGATACGCAGTATTTT CATSRDASGIIADTQYF
TRBJ1-5 few TRBV20-1 - TGCAGTGCTAGCAGGGATACCAATCAGCCCCAGCATTTT CSASRDTNQPQHF
TRBJ1-5 - TRBV2 TRBD1 TGTGCCAGCAGTGAATCAGGGGACAGGAATAGCAATCAGCCCCAGAATTTT CASSESGDRNSNQPQNF
TRBJ1-1 - TRBV7-2 - TGTGCCAGCAGCTTAGCCGGCAGAACGACTGAAGCTTTCTTT CASSLAGRTTEAFF
TRBJ1-2 few TRBV19 - TGTGCCAGTAGTACGACGGACCACACCAACTATGGCTACACCTTC CASSTTDHTNYGYTF